Shown below are 6 T cell receptor beta chains from a single sample sequenced in a study of T cell repertoires in cytomegalovirus infection. TCRdb reprocessed the reads with MiXCR, giving one entry per CDR3 protein. This sample has about 570,000 distinct CDR3 sequences, with almost 40% found just once. Their antigens are not known. This specimen was cultured PBMCs, taken from culture after CMV antigen stimulation. The receptors derive from a human donor in good health (CMV status not recorded). Some clones in this sample may be carry-over from other donors' samples.

The chain links TRBV12-3 or TRBV12-4 to TRBJ1-1; no definite D call. V dropped 4 bases and J dropped 1 base, with 10 bases sitting between them. This CDR3 region has 14 residues. CDR3 protein: CASSSQIRNTEAFF. The CDR3 nucleotides are TGTGCCAGCAGTTCCCAGATCCGGAACACTGAAGCTTTCTTT.

The chain employs TRBV7-6 and TRBJ2-7; D might be TRBD2 (6 bases). CDR3 length equals 12 residues. Germline CDR1 is SGHVS and CDR2 is FNYEAQ. V gave up 8 bases and J gave up 3 bases, with 11 bases separating them. CDR3 sequence (DNA): TGTGCCAGCGGGGGGACGGTCTACGAGCAGTACTTC. Protein product: CASGGTVYEQYF.

Points on this clonotype: A clone one base away is much larger, so this may be a read error. This rearrangement joins TRBV2 to TRBJ2-3, with TRBD2 as a possible D gene (7 bases). Germline-derived CDR1 and CDR2 are SNHLY and FYNNEI. The CDR3 runs to 13 residues. The CDR3 here is CASSGGGTDAQYF. The CDR3 coding sequence is TGTGCCAGCAGTGGCGGGGGCACAGATGCGCAGTATTTT.

V and J are TRBV6-6 and TRBJ1-5; D remains ambiguous. The CDR3 runs 13 residues. The germline gives CDR1 MNHNY, CDR2 SVGAGI (reference sequence). Trimming shortened V by 4 bases and J by 6 bases, and 10 bases separated the two germline ends. The CDR3 loop is CASSFSGGQPQHF. CDR3 DNA: TGTGCCAGCAGTTTTTCAGGCGGTCAGCCCCAGCATTTT.

The table lists this clonotype with a count of one. This chain links TRBV5-1 with TRBJ2-7, with TRBD2 matching over 10 bases. There are 14 residues in the CDR3. V trimming: 6 bases; J trimming: 3 bases; junction bases outside the gene matches: 6. Germline values: CDR1 SGHRS, CDR2 YFSETQ. The CDR3 region has the DNA TGCGCCAGCAAGAGACTAGCGGGTTTCTACGAGCAGTACTTC. Its translation: CASKRLAGFYEQYF.

This clonotype was found once. The chain employs TRBV7-2 and TRBJ2-2; 14 bases are a match to TRBD2. This CDR3 has 17 amino acids. The ends lost 6 bases at V and 4 bases at J; junction bases unmatched: 7. Germline CDR1 is SGHTA and CDR2 is FQGNSA. In nucleotides, the CDR3 is TGTGCCAGCAGGCGACTAGCGGGGGGGCCAATCACCGGGGAGCTGTTTTTT. Translation: CASRRLAGGPITGELFF.